These 27 T cell receptor beta chains share one sample of origin, sequenced in a study of beta chain features in type 1 diabetes. Study observations and caveats: TCRB CDR3s from Type 1 diabetes patients were moderately but significantly shorter in all four CD4+ subsets.

The antigens of these receptors remain unknown. Sequenced material consisted of expressed TCRB transcripts (all of the isolated RNA was reverse transcribed). Assay used: immunoSEQ multiplex PCR; TCRdb lists only in-frame clones, some missing. The profile shows 500,000 to 650,000 clones, around 12% of them singletons. The sequencing input was naive CD4+ T cells from blood. The receptors stem from a man under 40 with type 1 diabetes.

This clone was observed a handful of times. This chain links TRBV28 with TRBJ2-3, with TRBD1 matching over 7 bases. This CDR3 is 15 amino acids long. Germline V gives CDR1 MDHEN, CDR2 SYDVKM. The V segment lost 5 bases and the J segment 2 bases; nucleotides outside the gene matches: 7. The CDR3 sequence: CASSAQTGVTDTQYF. Written as DNA, the CDR3 is TGTGCCAGCAGTGCCCAAACAGGGGTCACAGATACGCAGTATTTT. Complete variable domain (other parts from reference TRBV28 and TRBJ2-3): DVKVTQSSRYLVKRTGEKVFLECVQDMDHENMFWYRQDPGLGLRLIYFSYDVKMKEKGDIPEGYSVSREKKERFSLILESASTNQTSMYLCASSAQTGVTDTQYFGPGTRLTVL.

This clone was seen more than once but under ten times. The chain has TRBV7-2 and TRBJ2-5, with 12 bases identical to TRBD2. The CDR3 is 18 amino acids. Per the germline V gene, CDR1 is SGHTA and CDR2 is FQGNSA. The trim removed 1 base at V and 4 bases at J, leaving 10 bases unmatched. The chain's CDR3 is CASSLVSSGGASRETQYF. The CDR3 DNA reads TGTGCCAGCAGCTTAGTTTCTAGCGGGGGGGCCTCACGAGAGACCCAGTACTTC.

The rearrangement uses TRBV6-5 and TRBJ2-5; perhaps TRBD1 as D (5 bases). The CDR3 loop spans 14 amino acids. Germline loops: CDR1 MNHEY, CDR2 SVGAGI. V shed 2 bases and J shed 1 base, with 8 bases lying between them. The CDR3: CASSYATAQETQYF. In DNA, the CDR3 is TGTGCCAGCAGTTACGCGACAGCCCAAGAGACCCAGTACTTC.

The chain has TRBV29-1 and TRBJ2-3; the match to TRBD1 covers 7 bases. Germline trimming cut 4 bases from V and 2 bases from J; bases unmatched to any gene: 6. The length of the CDR3 is 14 residues. The V gene's germline CDR1 is SQVTM and CDR2 ANQGSEA. The chain's CDR3 is CSVAGTAFTDTQYF. DNA of the CDR3: TGCAGCGTTGCCGGGACAGCCTTCACAGATACGCAGTATTTT.

This clone has just a few counts. This chain uses TRBV18 with TRBJ1-2, with 9 bases identical to TRBD1. In germline, CDR1 is KGHSH, CDR2 LQKENI. J lost 5 bases, V lost 3 bases, and 7 bases had no gene match. The CDR3 spans 15 residues. CDR3 in amino acids: CASSPGQGLDYGYTF. CDR3 nucleotides: TGTGCCAGCTCACCCGGACAGGGGCTTGATTATGGCTACACCTTC.

The genes are TRBV5-4 and TRBJ2-2; D is perhaps TRBD1 or TRBD2 (6 bases each). Germline V lookup: CDR1 SGHNT, CDR2 YYREEE (reference sequence). V dropped 3 bases and J dropped 5 bases, with 20 bases sitting between them. This CDR3 contains 17 residues. The chain's CDR3 is CASSSQGGSQLTGELFF. CDR3 sequence (DNA): TGTGCCAGCAGCTCCCAAGGGGGGTCGCAGTTAACCGGGGAGCTGTTTTTT.

This clone has more than one count but fewer than ten. This rearrangement joins TRBV7-2 to TRBJ2-5, with D perhaps being TRBD1 or TRBD2 (5 bases each). The CDR3 consists of 15 residues. CDR1 SGHTA and CDR2 FQGNSA come from the germline V gene. V lost 2 bases, J lost 0 bases, and 10 bases lay in between. The chain's CDR3 is CASSLRGGHQETQYF. In nucleotides, the CDR3 is TGTGCCAGCAGCTTACGGGGCGGACACCAAGAGACCCAGTACTTC.

The chain carries TRBV6-5 and TRBJ2-6; D gene uncertain. Germline V lookup: CDR1 MNHEY, CDR2 SVGAGI. The CDR3 sequence is 15 residues long. The V end lost 2 bases, the J end lost 4 bases, and 9 bases lay between the germline ends. CDR3 in amino acids: CASSYDGYGANVLTF. The CDR3 DNA reads as TGTGCCAGCAGTTACGATGGCTACGGGGCCAACGTCCTGACTTTC.

In this sample, this clone turned up a few times. The same CDR3 is also encoded by other DNA sequences in this sample. This rearrangement joins TRBV7-2 to TRBJ2-7; 8 bases map to TRBD2. The length of the CDR3 is 14 residues. Germline-derived CDR1 and CDR2 are SGHTA and FQGNSA. Losses at the gene ends were 2 bases for V and 3 bases for J; bases not matched to a gene: 3. The CDR3 nucleotides are TGTGCCAGCAGCTTAACGGGGGGGAGCTACGAGCAGTACTTC. Its translation: CASSLTGGSYEQYF.

The chain joins TRBV5-1 to TRBJ1-1; TRBD1 might be the D (6 bases). Germline V lookup: CDR1 SGHRS, CDR2 YFSETQ. This CDR3 is built from 13 residues. V gave up 0 bases and J gave up 11 bases, with 14 bases separating them. CDR3 DNA: TGCGCCAGCAGCTTGGGAGATACAGGGACGGCTTTCTTT. This codes for CASSLGDTGTAFF.

The J gene is TRBJ2-7, the V gene TRBV10-3; 9 bases agree with TRBD1. This CDR3 spans 15 amino acids. Germline values: CDR1 ENHRY, CDR2 SYGVKD. J lost 5 bases, V lost 6 bases, and 11 bases had no gene match. The CDR3, as DNA: TGTGCCATCAGACACTCCGGGACAGGGACCGACGAGCAGTACTTC. The encoded protein is CAIRHSGTGTDEQYF.

This clone turned up a few times. This chain uses TRBV7-9 with TRBJ2-5; D unclear. The CDR3 contains 14 residues. Trimming pared 5 bases from V and 1 base from J, leaving 11 bases between. Germline V gives CDR1 SEHNR, CDR2 FQNEAQ (reference sequence). CDR3 nucleotides: TGTGCCAGCAGCCTTAACGGGCTCCAAGAGACCCAGTACTTC. Its translation: CASSLNGLQETQYF.

This clone was observed a handful of times. The J gene is TRBJ1-1, the V gene TRBV4-2; 7 bases fit TRBD1. The CDR3 runs to 13 residues. The germline gives CDR1 LGHNA, CDR2 YNFKEQ. J lost 8 bases, V lost 4 bases, and 7 bases had no gene match. CDR3 loop: CASSRMTGSEAFF. In nucleotides, the CDR3 is TGTGCCAGCAGCCGGATGACAGGGTCCGAAGCTTTCTTT.

The sample holds a few counts of this clone. J is TRBJ2-4 and V is TRBV6-5; 7 nucleotides agree with TRBD1. J was trimmed by 0 bases and V by 3 bases; bases with no gene match: 2. CDR1 and CDR2 (germline): MNHEY, SVGAGI. This CDR3 comprises 15 residues. This chain's CDR3 is CASSYAGGAKNIQYF. CDR3 nucleotides: TGTGCCAGCAGTTATGCAGGGGGAGCCAAAAACATTCAGTACTTC.

This chain connects TRBV9 to TRBJ1-5, with 10 bases fitting TRBD1. Per the germline V gene, CDR1 is SGDLS and CDR2 is YYNGEE. Unmatched junction bases numbered 3, after V lost 3 bases and J lost 3 bases. The CDR3 runs 15 residues. Here the CDR3 reads CASSAGTGANQPQHF. The CDR3 nucleotides are TGTGCCAGCAGCGCCGGGACAGGGGCCAATCAGCCCCAGCATTTT.

This clone came up a few times. The chain employs TRBV14 and TRBJ1-1; no firm D call. This CDR3 region has 15 residues. The V end was cut by 1 base, the J end by 5 bases, with 14 bases between. The germline CDR1 and CDR2 sequences are SGHDN and FVKESK. The DNA of the CDR3 is TGTGCCAGCAGCCAAGTGTCAGGTCGAAGGACTGAAGCTTTCTTT. Its protein is CASSQVSGRRTEAFF.

This clone was picked up a small number of times. The rearrangement uses TRBV6-6 and TRBJ1-4; D perhaps matches TRBD1 (6 bases). The CDR3 has 16 residues. Germline CDR1 MNHNY, CDR2 SVGAGI (reference sequence). V was cut by 2 bases and J by 7 bases, with 17 bases left in between. CDR3 sequence: CASSYPIGGRGEKLFF. CDR3 sequence (DNA): TGTGCCAGCAGTTACCCCATAGGGGGGCGAGGTGAAAAACTGTTTTTT.

This clone was seen only a few times. The chain links TRBV7-9 to TRBJ2-7, with TRBD1 as a possible D gene (5 bases). The CDR3 length is 15 residues. Trimming left V 4 bases short and J 3 bases short, with 16 bases between. The V gene's germline CDR1 is SEHNR and CDR2 FQNEAQ (reference sequence). The DNA for the CDR3 is TGTGCCAGCAGCTCGCTCCAGGGCAAAAACTACGAGCAGTACTTC. It translates to CASSSLQGKNYEQYF.

This clone was seen a few times. The rearrangement joins TRBV6-1 to TRBJ2-7, with D uncertain. V lost 8 bases to trimming and J lost 4 bases, with 6 bases between them. Per the germline V gene, CDR1 is MNHNS and CDR2 is SASEGT. The CDR3 is 10 residues long. The CDR3, as DNA: TGTGCCAGCGGCGAATACGAGCAGTACTTC. Translated: CASGEYEQYF.

This clone was observed a few times. The rearrangement uses TRBV11-2 and TRBJ2-2; 8 bases fit TRBD2. Trimming removed 1 base from V and 3 bases from J; junction bases left unmatched: 4. The CDR3 length is 16 residues. Germline V gives CDR1 SGHAT, CDR2 FQNNGV. The CDR3 DNA reads as TGTGCCAGCAGCTTAGGGCTAGCGGGTCACACCGGGGAGCTGTTTTTT. As protein: CASSLGLAGHTGELFF.

In this sample, this clone turned up a few times. The chain combines TRBV2 with TRBJ2-1, with 12 nucleotides matching TRBD1. The germline gives CDR1 SNHLY, CDR2 FYNNEI. The length of the CDR3 is 15 residues. Unmatched junction bases numbered 8, after V lost 6 bases and J lost 8 bases. The CDR3 DNA sequence: TGTGCCAGCAGCGCGCCGGGACAGGGGGCAGATGAGCAGTTCTTC. This sequence encodes CASSAPGQGADEQFF.

The sample holds a few counts of this clone. The genes are TRBV28 and TRBJ1-2; D is possibly TRBD1 (6 bases). The germline V gene has CDR1 MDHEN and CDR2 SYDVKM. Trimming took off 5 bases at V and 7 bases at J, with 17 bases between the two ends. CDR3 size: 14 residues. The DNA for the CDR3 is TGTGCCAGCAGTCCGCCCCACAGGGCAGGTGGCTACACCTTC. Translation: CASSPPHRAGGYTF.

This clone was detected only a few times. The chain combines TRBV2 with TRBJ1-2, with 9 bases aligning to TRBD1. The junction had 8 bases not matched to a gene; V was cut back by 0 bases and J by 3 bases. Germline V gene lookup returns CDR1 SNHLY and CDR2 FYNNEI. The CDR3 is 17 residues long. In DNA, the CDR3 is TGTGCCAGCAGTGAAGCGCCTTGGACAGGGGTGTACTATGGCTACACCTTC. It specifies CASSEAPWTGVYYGYTF.

This clone was seen more than once but under ten times. V is TRBV5-6 and J is TRBJ1-2; D not certain. Germline V gives CDR1 SGHDT, CDR2 YYEEEE. The length of the CDR3 is 12 residues. The V end was cut by 4 bases, the J end by 4 bases, with 8 bases between. CDR3 sequence: CASSGYSYGYTF. The CDR3 region has the DNA TGTGCCAGCAGCGGATACAGCTATGGCTACACCTTC. The full variable domain, in which reference TRBV5-6 and TRBJ1-2 provide the parts outside the CDR3, is DAGVTQSPTHLIKTRGQQVTLRCSPKSGHDTVSWYQQALGQGPQFIFQYYEEEERQRGNFPDRFSGHQFPNYSSELNVNALLLGDSALYLCASSGYSYGYTFGSGTRLTVV.

The V gene is TRBV18, the J gene TRBJ1-6; D gene uncertain. Trimming left V 8 bases short and J 5 bases short, with 7 bases between. Germline CDR1 KGHSH, CDR2 LQKENI. The CDR3 totals 12 residues. Here the CDR3 reads CASRTDNSPLHF. CDR3 sequence (DNA): TGTGCCAGCCGGACGGATAATTCACCCCTCCACTTT.

This clone was found a few times. The chain combines TRBV5-4 with TRBJ2-3; perhaps TRBD1 as D (6 bases). V was cut by 4 bases and J by 2 bases, with 11 bases left in between. This CDR3 region has 14 residues. Germline V gene lookup returns CDR1 SGHNT and CDR2 YYREEE (reference sequence). The CDR3 DNA sequence: TGTGCCAGCAGCATCGGGACAACCACAGATACGCAGTATTTT. The encoded protein is CASSIGTTTDTQYF.

This clone was counted only a few times. This sequence joins TRBV30 and TRBJ1-6; 9 bases map to TRBD1. Germline V gene data show CDR1 as GTSNPN and CDR2 as SVGIG (reference sequence). The CDR3 contains 14 residues. V shed 5 bases, J shed 7 bases, and the junction held 6 bases outside the gene matches. The DNA of the CDR3 is TGTGCCTGGGGATCCGGGACAGGGAATTCACCCCTCCACTTT. This codes for CAWGSGTGNSPLHF.